These 24 T cell receptor beta chains originate from one sample sequenced in a study of spatial heterogeneity in lung cancer. Whole-study findings and limits: Mutation tallies in tumors tracked expanded intratumoral alpha and beta TCR counts.

What these receptors recognize is not known. TCRdb called the 5' RACE reads again in MiXCR, with one record for every CDR3 protein. Found here are about 15,000 distinct CDR3 sequences, approximately 7% of them singletons; the top ten hold approximately 10%. The sample's time point: sample taken at primary tumor resection. Here the sequenced sample was lung tumor tissue, taken at surgery. These receptors came from a male donor with early-stage non-small cell lung cancer.

This clonotype is medium-sized. As DNA, the CDR3 is TGTGCCATCAGTGAAGGGCCCGGGGGCTACGAGCAGTACTTC. Its translation is CAISEGPGGYEQYF. The chain carries TRBV10-3 and TRBJ2-7; tentatively, D is TRBD2 (6 bases). The CDR3 runs 14 residues. Trimming shortened V by 3 bases and J by 3 bases, and 12 bases separated the two germline ends. Germline loops: CDR1 ENHRY, CDR2 SYGVKD.

Ten or more counts support this clonotype. The chain uses TRBV3-1 and TRBJ2-7, with D unresolved. The germline CDR1 and CDR2 sequences are LGHDT and YNNKEL (reference sequence). The CDR3 sequence is 13 residues long. Trimming left V 4 bases short and J 6 bases short, with 13 bases between. In DNA, the CDR3 is TGTGCCAGCAGCCTCGGAATATGGGGCGAGCAGTACGTC. It is translated as CASSLGIWGEQYV.

This clonotype has a handful of counts. CDR3 nucleotide sequence: TGCAGTACCGATCACCCATATGGCACTGAAGCTTTCTTT. Translation: CSTDHPYGTEAFF. This rearrangement joins TRBV20-1 to TRBJ1-1; no clear D gene. This CDR3 is 13 amino acids long. Trimming left V 8 bases short and J 4 bases short, with 17 bases between. Germline loops: CDR1 DFQATT, CDR2 SNEGSKA (reference sequence).

This rearrangement joins TRBV5-4 to TRBJ2-3, with D perhaps matching TRBD1 (6 bases). Germline V lookup: CDR1 SGHNT, CDR2 YYREEE (reference sequence). The CDR3 runs to 17 residues. V lost 0 bases and J 0 bases, leaving 14 bases between the germline ends. The CDR3 DNA sequence: TGTGCCAGCAGCTTGGGATTGTGGGGGCCTAGCACAGATACGCAGTATTTT. It codes for CASSLGLWGPSTDTQYF.

The V gene is TRBV27, the J gene TRBJ1-6; D uncertain. The ends were cut back, 8 bases at V and 2 bases at J, with 16 bases in the middle. CDR1 is MNHEY and CDR2 is SMNVEV in the germline V gene (reference sequence). The CDR3 loop spans 16 amino acids. CDR3 region: CASRPATMAYNSPLHF. The CDR3 nucleotides read TGTGCCAGCCGACCCGCGACCATGGCCTATAATTCACCCCTCCACTTT.

The sample holds many counts of this clonotype. V is TRBV14 and J is TRBJ2-7, with unresolved D. CDR3 length: 13 residues. Trimming cost V 4 bases and J 3 bases, with 10 bases left between them. Germline lookup yields CDR1 SGHDN and CDR2 FVKESK. CDR3 sequence: CASSPSTDYEQYF. The CDR3 DNA follows: TGTGCCAGCAGCCCCTCAACAGACTACGAGCAGTACTTC.

Many counts were recorded for this clonotype. J is TRBJ1-1 and V is TRBV7-2; D is perhaps TRBD1 (6 bases). V was cut by 5 bases and J by 3 bases, with 16 bases left in between. Germline V gene data show CDR1 as SGHTA and CDR2 as FQGNSA. CDR3 length equals 15 residues. This CDR3 reads CASSISRGEYTEAFF. The CDR3, as DNA: TGTGCCAGCAGCATTTCCAGGGGCGAGTACACTGAAGCTTTCTTT.

The chain is built from TRBV18 and TRBJ1-2, with TRBD1 as a possible D gene (5 bases). The CDR3 spans 12 residues. The V gene's germline CDR1 is KGHSH and CDR2 LQKENI. V was shortened by 3 bases and J by 13 bases, with 15 bases between the two germline ends. CDR3 bases: TGTGCCAGCTCACCCGTTGGGGGACCCGGCACCTTC. This translates into CASSPVGGPGTF.

Notes on this clonotype: A single base separates this from a much larger clone, so it may be a read error. The chain employs TRBV4-1 and TRBJ1-1; D unresolved. The germline gives CDR1 MGHRA, CDR2 YSYEKL. The CDR3 totals 14 residues. This CDR3 reads CASSPFAGNTEDFF. The DNA of the CDR3 is TGCGCCAGCAGCCCCTTTGCCGGGAACACTGAAGATTTCTTT.

The genes are TRBV7-6 and TRBJ1-6; D call uncertain. The CDR3 runs 14 residues. The V end lost 5 bases, the J end lost 7 bases, and 12 bases lay between the germline ends. Germline loops: CDR1 SGHVS, CDR2 FNYEAQ. CDR3 nucleotide sequence: TGTGCCAGCAGCCCCGACTGGCTGAATTCACCCCTCCACTTT. This translates into CASSPDWLNSPLHF.

This clonotype was detected many times. J is TRBJ1-2 and V is TRBV14; D call uncertain. V lost 0 bases, J lost 4 bases, and 12 bases lay in between. The germline gives CDR1 SGHDN, CDR2 FVKESK. This CDR3 spans 15 amino acids. In nucleotides, the CDR3 is TGTGCCAGCAGCCAAGATCACCCGATGACCTATGGCTACACCTTC. It translates to CASSQDHPMTYGYTF.

This clonotype was counted a few times. V is TRBV6-5 and J is TRBJ1-2; 8 bases are a match to TRBD1. The CDR3 covers 16 residues. Per germline, CDR1 MNHEY and CDR2 SVGAGI. With V trimmed by 1 base and J by 5 bases, 9 bases remained unmatched. The CDR3 coding sequence is TGTGCCAGCAGTTACTTTTACAGGGGGTGTTTTTATGGCTACACCTTC. It translates to CASSYFYRGCFYGYTF.

This clonotype was seen only a few times. The chain links TRBV7-2 to TRBJ2-4, with D possibly matching TRBD1 (5 bases). Trimming pared 1 base from V and 7 bases from J, leaving 8 bases between. This CDR3 spans 13 amino acids. Germline V lookup: CDR1 SGHTA, CDR2 FQGNSA. The CDR3 spells CASSLGTPNIQYF. The CDR3 nucleotides are TGTGCCAGCAGCTTAGGGACACCGAACATTCAGTACTTC.

This rearrangement joins TRBV6-1 to TRBJ2-1; D uncertain. V lost 2 bases and J 10 bases, leaving 6 bases between the germline ends. The CDR3 is made up of 11 amino acids. Per germline, CDR1 MNHNS and CDR2 SASEGT. The DNA of the CDR3 is TGTGCCAGCAGTGAATATTGGGAGCAGTTCTTC. Its protein is CASSEYWEQFF.

This rearrangement joins TRBV6-2 or TRBV6-3 to TRBJ1-2, with TRBD1 as a possible D gene (5 bases). This CDR3 region has 13 residues. Germline-derived CDR1 and CDR2 are MNHEY and SVGEGT. V was cut by 5 bases and J by 5 bases, with 12 bases left in between. This chain's CDR3 is CASSAREGYGYTF. The CDR3 DNA reads TGTGCCAGCAGTGCCCGGGAGGGGTATGGCTACACCTTC.

This clonotype was counted ten times or more. V usage is TRBV9 and J usage is TRBJ1-6; 9 nucleotides line up with TRBD1. Germline-derived CDR1 and CDR2 are SGDLS and YYNGEE. The CDR3 runs 15 residues. Germline trimming cut 3 bases from V and 9 bases from J; bases unmatched to any gene: 7. CDR3 DNA: TGTGCCAGCAGCGGGACCGGGACAGGGATTTCACCCCTCCACTTT. Translating it yields CASSGTGTGISPLHF.

This clonotype appeared a few times. Mismatch with germline at one junction end may stem from a read error. The chain joins TRBV5-1 to TRBJ2-2; D is perhaps TRBD2 (5 bases). The germline V gene encodes CDR1 SGHRS and CDR2 YFSETQ. The CDR3 totals 13 residues. The CDR3 DNA reads as TGCGCCAGCAGGTTGGGAGCCACCGGGGAGCTGTTTTTT. It translates to CASRLGATGELFF.

In its sample, this clonotype was seen a few times. The chain has TRBV6-1 and TRBJ2-2; D is uncertain. The V gene's germline CDR1 is MNHNS and CDR2 SASEGT. The V end was cut by 8 bases, the J end by 0 bases, with 7 bases between. The CDR3 length is 13 residues. CDR3 coding DNA: TGTGCCAGCCTACCCTCGAACACCGGGGAGCTGTTTTTT. Translation: CASLPSNTGELFF.

This clonotype was counted ten times or more. The V and J genes are TRBV5-1 and TRBJ2-5; TRBD1 matches 7 bases. V lost 4 bases to trimming and J lost 1 base; unmatched junction nucleotides: 10. CDR1 is SGHRS, CDR2 YFSETQ, per germline. The CDR3 has 16 amino acids. CDR3: CASSRTVRQGQETQYF. CDR3 in DNA: TGCGCCAGCAGCCGAACCGTACGACAGGGCCAAGAGACCCAGTACTTC.

The V and J genes are TRBV7-2 and TRBJ1-2; TRBD1 is a possible D gene (5 bases). This CDR3 has 15 residues. CDR1 SGHTA and CDR2 FQGNSA come from the germline V gene. V lost 1 base to trimming and J lost 7 bases, with 16 bases between them. Written as DNA, the CDR3 is TGTGCCAGCAGCTTAGTGGTAGGAGGGACCTCTGGCTACACCTTC. Translating gives CASSLVVGGTSGYTF.

The sample holds many counts of this clonotype. CDR3 coding DNA: TGTGCCAGCAGCCCCAACAGGGGGCCCAATGAAAAACTGTTTTTT. The encoded protein is CASSPNRGPNEKLFF. The chain combines TRBV7-8 with TRBJ1-4, with 9 bases matching TRBD1. Looked up from germline, CDR1 is SGHVS and CDR2 is FQNEAQ. J gave up 5 bases and V 5 bases, and 6 bases lay outside the gene matches. The CDR3 covers 15 residues.

In this sample, this clonotype turned up many times. The chain joins TRBV20-1 to TRBJ1-5, with TRBD1 identical over 9 bases. With 3 bases clipped from V and 4 bases from J, the junction kept 7 bases outside the gene matches. In germline, CDR1 is DFQATT, CDR2 SNEGSKA (reference sequence). This CDR3 comprises 15 residues. The CDR3 here is CSARGLGQGNQPQHF. For the CDR3, the DNA is TGCAGTGCTAGGGGACTGGGACAGGGTAATCAGCCCCAGCATTTT.

By its share, this clonotype is medium-sized (0.01 to 0.1%). V and J are TRBV12-3 or TRBV12-4 and TRBJ2-2, with a weak D call TRBD2 (6 bases). This CDR3 has 13 residues. V was shortened by 4 bases and J by 8 bases, with 11 bases between the two germline ends. The DNA of the CDR3 is TGTGCCAGCAGTTCGCGGGGACCAGGGGAGCTGTTTTTT. Amino acids: CASSSRGPGELFF.

The chain recombines TRBV20-1 with TRBJ2-2, with a weak D call TRBD1 (6 bases). V dropped 5 bases and J dropped 6 bases, with 13 bases sitting between them. There are 13 residues in the CDR3. Germline V gene sequence: CDR1 DFQATT, CDR2 SNEGSKA (reference sequence). The CDR3 here is CSALQGWAGELFF. Written as DNA, the CDR3 is TGCAGTGCTCTACAGGGATGGGCCGGGGAGCTGTTTTTT.